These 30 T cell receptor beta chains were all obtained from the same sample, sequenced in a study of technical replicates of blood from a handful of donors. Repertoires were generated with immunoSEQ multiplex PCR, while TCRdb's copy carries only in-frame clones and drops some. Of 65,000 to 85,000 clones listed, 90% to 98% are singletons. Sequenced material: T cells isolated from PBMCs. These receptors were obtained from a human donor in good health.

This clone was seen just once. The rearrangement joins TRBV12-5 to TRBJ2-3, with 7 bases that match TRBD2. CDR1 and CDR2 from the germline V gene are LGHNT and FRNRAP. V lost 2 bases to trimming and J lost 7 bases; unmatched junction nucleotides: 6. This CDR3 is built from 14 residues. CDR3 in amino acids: CASGLSGVTNTQYF. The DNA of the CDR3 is TGTGCTAGTGGTTTGAGCGGGGTAACTAATACGCAGTATTTT.

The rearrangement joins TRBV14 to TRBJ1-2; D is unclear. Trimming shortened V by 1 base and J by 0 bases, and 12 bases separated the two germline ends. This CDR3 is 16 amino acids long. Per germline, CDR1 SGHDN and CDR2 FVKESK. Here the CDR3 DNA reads TGTGCCAGCAGCCAAGGTTTTCGGGGTCCTAACTATGGCTACACCTTC. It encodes CASSQGFRGPNYGYTF. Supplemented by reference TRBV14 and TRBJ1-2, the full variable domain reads EAGVTQFPSHSVIEKGQTVTLRCDPISGHDNLYWYRRVMGKEIKFLLHFVKESKQDESGMPNNRFLAERTGGTYSTLKVQPAELEDSGVYFCASSQGFRGPNYGYTFGSGTRLTVV.

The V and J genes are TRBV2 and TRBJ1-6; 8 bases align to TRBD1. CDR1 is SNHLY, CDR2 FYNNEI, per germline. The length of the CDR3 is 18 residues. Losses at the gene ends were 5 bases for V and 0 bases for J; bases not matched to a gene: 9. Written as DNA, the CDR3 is TGTGCCAGCAGTCGATTGGGGGACAGGAGCTCCTATAATTCACCCCTCCACTTT. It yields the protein CASSRLGDRSSYNSPLHF. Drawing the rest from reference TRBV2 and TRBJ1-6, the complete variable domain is EPEVTQTPSHQVTQMGQEVILRCVPISNHLYFYWYRQILGQKVEFLVSFYNNEISEKSEIFDDQFSVERPDGSNFTLKIRSTKLEDSAMYFCASSRLGDRSSYNSPLHFGNGTRLTVT.

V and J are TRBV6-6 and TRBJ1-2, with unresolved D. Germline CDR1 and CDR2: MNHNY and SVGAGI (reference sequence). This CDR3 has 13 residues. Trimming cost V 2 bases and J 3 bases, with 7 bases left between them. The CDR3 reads CASSYMRDYGYTF. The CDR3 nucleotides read TGTGCCAGCAGTTACATGAGGGACTATGGCTACACCTTC.

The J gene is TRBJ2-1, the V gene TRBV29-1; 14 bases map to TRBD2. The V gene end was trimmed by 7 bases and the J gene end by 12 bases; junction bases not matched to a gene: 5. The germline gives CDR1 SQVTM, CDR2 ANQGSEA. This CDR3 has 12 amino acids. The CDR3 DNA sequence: TGCAGCGCCGGACTAGCGGGAGGATCGCAGTTCTTC. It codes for CSAGLAGGSQFF.

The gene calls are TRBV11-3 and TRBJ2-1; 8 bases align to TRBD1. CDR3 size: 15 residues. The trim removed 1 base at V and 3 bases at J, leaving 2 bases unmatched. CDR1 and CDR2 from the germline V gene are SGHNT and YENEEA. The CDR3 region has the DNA TGTGCCAGCAGCTTAGGGGACAGGAGCTACAATGAGCAGTTCTTC. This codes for CASSLGDRSYNEQFF.

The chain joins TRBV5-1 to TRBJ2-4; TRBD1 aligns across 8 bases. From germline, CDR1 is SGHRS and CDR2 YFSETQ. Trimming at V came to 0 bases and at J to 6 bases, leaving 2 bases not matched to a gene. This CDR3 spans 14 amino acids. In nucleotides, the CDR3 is TGCGCCAGCAGCTTGGTGGGGACAGGAAACATTCAGTACTTC. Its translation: CASSLVGTGNIQYF. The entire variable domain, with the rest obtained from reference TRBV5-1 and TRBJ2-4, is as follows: KAGVTQTPRYLIKTRGQQVTLSCSPISGHRSVSWYQQTPGQGLQFLFEYFSETQRNKGNFPGRFSGRQFSNSRSEMNVSTLELGDSALYLCASSLVGTGNIQYFGAGTRLSVL.

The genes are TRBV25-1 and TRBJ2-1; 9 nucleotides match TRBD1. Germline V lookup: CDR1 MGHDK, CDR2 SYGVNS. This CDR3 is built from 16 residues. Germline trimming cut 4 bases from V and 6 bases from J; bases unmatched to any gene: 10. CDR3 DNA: TGTGCCAGCAGTGTATCCGGGACAGGGTCTCGCAATGAGCAGTTCTTC. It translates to CASSVSGTGSRNEQFF.

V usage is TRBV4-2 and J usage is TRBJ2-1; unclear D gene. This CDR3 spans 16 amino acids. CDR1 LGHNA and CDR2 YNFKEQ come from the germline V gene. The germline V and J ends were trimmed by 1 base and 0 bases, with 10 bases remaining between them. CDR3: CASSQVSLSSYNEQFF. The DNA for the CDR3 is TGTGCCAGCAGCCAAGTAAGTCTGAGCTCCTACAATGAGCAGTTCTTC.

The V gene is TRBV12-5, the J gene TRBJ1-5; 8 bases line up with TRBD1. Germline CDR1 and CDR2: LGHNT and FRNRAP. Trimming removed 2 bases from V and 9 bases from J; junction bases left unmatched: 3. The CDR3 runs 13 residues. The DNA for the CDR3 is TGTGCTAGTGGTTTGTCCGGACAGGGGCCCCAGCATTTT. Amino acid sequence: CASGLSGQGPQHF.

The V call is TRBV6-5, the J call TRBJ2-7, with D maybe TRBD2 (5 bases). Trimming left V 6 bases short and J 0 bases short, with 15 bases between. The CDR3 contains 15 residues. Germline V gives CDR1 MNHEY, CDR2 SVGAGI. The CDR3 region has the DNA TGTGCCAGCAGATCACTAAGCGAGGGCTCCTACGAGCAGTACTTC. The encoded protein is CASRSLSEGSYEQYF.

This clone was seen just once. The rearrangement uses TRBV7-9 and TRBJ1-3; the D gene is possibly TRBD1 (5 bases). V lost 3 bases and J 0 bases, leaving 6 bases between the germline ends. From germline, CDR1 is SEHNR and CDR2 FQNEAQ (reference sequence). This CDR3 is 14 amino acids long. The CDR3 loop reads CASSFTGSGNTIYF. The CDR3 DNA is TGTGCCAGCAGCTTTACAGGCTCTGGAAACACCATATATTTT.

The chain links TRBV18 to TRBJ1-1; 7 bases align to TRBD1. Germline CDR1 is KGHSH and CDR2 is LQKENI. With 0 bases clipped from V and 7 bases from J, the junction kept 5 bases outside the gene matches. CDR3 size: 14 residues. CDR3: CASSPPGQNREAFF. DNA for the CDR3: TGTGCCAGCTCACCACCGGGACAGAATCGTGAAGCTTTCTTT.

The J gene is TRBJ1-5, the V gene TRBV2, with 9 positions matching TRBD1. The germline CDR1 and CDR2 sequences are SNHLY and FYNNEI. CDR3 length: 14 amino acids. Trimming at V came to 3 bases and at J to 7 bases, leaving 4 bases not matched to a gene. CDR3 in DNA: TGTGCCAGCAGTGACACAGGGGGCTTGCAGCCCCAGCATTTT. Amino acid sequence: CASSDTGGLQPQHF.

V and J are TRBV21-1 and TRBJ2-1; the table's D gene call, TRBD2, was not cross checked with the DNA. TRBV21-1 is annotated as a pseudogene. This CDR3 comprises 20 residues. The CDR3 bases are TGTGCCAGCAGCGGCAGGAGGCTCCAAACCAAAAAGCCGCCCTACAATGAGCAGTTCTTC. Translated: CASSGRRLQTKKPPYNEQFF.

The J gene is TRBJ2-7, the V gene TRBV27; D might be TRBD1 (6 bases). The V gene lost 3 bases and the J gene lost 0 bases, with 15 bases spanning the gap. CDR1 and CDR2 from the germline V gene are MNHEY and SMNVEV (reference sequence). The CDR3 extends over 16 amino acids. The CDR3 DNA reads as TGTGCCAGCAGTTTCTGGGGGCGAGATTTCTCCTACGAGCAGTACTTC. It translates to CASSFWGRDFSYEQYF.

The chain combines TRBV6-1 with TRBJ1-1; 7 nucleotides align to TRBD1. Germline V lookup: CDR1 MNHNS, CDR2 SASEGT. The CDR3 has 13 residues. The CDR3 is CAERQGEGTEAFF. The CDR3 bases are TGTGCAGAACGACAGGGCGAGGGAACTGAAGCTTTCTTT.

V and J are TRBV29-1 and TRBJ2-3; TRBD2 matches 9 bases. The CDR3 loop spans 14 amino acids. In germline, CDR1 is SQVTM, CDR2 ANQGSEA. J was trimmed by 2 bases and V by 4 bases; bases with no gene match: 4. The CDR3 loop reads CSVVSGGTTDTQYF. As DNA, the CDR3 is TGCAGCGTTGTGAGCGGGGGGACCACAGATACGCAGTATTTT.

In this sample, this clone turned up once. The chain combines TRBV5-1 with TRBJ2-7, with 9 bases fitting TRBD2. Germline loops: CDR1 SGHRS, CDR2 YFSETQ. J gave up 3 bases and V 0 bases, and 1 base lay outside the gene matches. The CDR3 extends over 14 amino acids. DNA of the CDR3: TGCGCCAGCAGCTTGGTTAGCGGGGGCTACGAGCAGTACTTC. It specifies CASSLVSGGYEQYF.

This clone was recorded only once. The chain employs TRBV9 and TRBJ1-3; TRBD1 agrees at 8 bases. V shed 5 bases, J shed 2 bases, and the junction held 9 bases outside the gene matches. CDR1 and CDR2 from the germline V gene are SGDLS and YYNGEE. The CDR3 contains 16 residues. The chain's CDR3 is CASSKTLQGAGNTIYF. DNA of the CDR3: TGTGCCAGCAGTAAAACCTTACAGGGGGCTGGAAACACCATATATTTT.

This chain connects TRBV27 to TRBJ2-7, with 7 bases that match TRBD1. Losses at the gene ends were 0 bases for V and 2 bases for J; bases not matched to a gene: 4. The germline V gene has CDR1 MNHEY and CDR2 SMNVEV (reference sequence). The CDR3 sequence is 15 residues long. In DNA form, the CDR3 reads TGTGCCAGCAGTTTATCCGCAGGGGGTACCTACGAGCAGTACTTC. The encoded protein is CASSLSAGGTYEQYF.

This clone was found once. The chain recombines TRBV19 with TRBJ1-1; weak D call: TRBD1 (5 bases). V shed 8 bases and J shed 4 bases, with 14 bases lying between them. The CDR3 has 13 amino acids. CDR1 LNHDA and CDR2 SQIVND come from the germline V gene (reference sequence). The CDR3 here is CASRTGGSTEAFF. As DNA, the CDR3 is TGTGCCAGTCGAACGGGGGGGAGCACTGAAGCTTTCTTT.

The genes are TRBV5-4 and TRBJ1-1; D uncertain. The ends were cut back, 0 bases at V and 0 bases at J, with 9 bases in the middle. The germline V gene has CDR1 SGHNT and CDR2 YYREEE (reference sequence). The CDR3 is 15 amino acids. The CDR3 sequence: CASSLAQNMNTEAFF. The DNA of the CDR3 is TGTGCCAGCAGCTTGGCCCAGAACATGAACACTGAAGCTTTCTTT.

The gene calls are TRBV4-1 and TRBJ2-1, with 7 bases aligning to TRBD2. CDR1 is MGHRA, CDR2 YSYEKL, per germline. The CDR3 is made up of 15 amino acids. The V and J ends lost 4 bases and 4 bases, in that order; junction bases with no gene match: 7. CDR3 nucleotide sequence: TGCGCCAGCAGCCGACCGGGCGGGAGATACAATGAGCAGTTCTTC. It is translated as CASSRPGGRYNEQFF.

The CDR3 is CASSPWSGGDQETQYF. As DNA, the CDR3 is TGTGCCAGCTCACCATGGAGCGGGGGGGACCAAGAGACCCAGTACTTC. This chain joins TRBV18 and TRBJ2-5, with 10 bases fitting TRBD2. The CDR3 spans 16 residues. Germline CDR1 is KGHSH and CDR2 is LQKENI. Unmatched junction bases numbered 3, after V lost 2 bases and J lost 0 bases. The full variable domain, its missing parts supplied by reference TRBV18 and TRBJ2-5, is NAGVMQNPRHLVRRRGQEARLRCSPMKGHSHVYWYRQLPEEGLKFMVYLQKENIIDESGMPKERFSAEFPKEGPSILRIQQVVRGDSAAYFCASSPWSGGDQETQYFGPGTRLLVL.

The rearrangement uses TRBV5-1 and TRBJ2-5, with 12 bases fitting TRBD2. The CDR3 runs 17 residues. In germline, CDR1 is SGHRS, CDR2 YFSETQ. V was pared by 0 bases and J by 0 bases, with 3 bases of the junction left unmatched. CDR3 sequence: CASSLGLAGDNQETQYF. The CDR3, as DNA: TGCGCCAGCAGCTTGGGACTAGCGGGAGATAACCAAGAGACCCAGTACTTC.

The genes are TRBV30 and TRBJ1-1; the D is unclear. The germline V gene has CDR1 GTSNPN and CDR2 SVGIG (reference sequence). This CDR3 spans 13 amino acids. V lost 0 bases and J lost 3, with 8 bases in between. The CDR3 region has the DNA TGTGCCTGGAGTGTTCGGCAGGACACTGAAGCTTTCTTT. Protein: CAWSVRQDTEAFF.

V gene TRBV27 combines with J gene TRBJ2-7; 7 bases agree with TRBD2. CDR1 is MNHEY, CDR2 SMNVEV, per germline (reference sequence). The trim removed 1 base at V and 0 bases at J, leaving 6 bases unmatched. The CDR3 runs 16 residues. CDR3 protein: CASSLYGASGSYEQYF. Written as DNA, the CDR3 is TGTGCCAGCAGTTTATATGGGGCTAGCGGCTCCTACGAGCAGTACTTC.

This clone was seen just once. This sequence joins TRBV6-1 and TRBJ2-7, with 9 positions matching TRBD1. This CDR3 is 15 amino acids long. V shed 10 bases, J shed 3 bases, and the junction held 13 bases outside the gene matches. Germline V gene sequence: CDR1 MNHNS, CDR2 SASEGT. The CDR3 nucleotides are TGTGCCACCTTTATCGGACAGGGGAAAAACTACGAGCAGTACTTC. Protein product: CATFIGQGKNYEQYF.

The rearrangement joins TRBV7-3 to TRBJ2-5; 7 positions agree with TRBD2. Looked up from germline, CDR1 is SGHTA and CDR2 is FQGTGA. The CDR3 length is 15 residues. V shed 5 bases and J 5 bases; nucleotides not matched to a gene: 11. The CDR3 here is CASSPRRGIGETQYF. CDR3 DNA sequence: TGTGCCAGCAGCCCAAGGCGGGGGATAGGGGAGACCCAGTACTTC.